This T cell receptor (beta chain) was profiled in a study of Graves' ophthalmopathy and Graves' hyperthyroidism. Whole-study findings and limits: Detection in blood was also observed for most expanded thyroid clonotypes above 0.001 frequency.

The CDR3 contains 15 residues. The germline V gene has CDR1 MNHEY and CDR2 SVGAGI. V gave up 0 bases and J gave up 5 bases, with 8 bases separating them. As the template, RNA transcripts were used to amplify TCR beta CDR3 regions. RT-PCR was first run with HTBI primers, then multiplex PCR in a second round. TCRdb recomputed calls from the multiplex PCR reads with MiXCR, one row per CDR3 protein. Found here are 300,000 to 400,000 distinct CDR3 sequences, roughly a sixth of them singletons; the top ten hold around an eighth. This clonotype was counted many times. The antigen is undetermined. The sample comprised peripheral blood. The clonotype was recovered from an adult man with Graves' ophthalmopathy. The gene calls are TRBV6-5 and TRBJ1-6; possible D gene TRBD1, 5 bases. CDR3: CASSYSGANNSPLHF. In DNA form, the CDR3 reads TGTGCCAGCAGTTACTCCGGGGCGAATAATTCACCCCTCCACTTT.